This T cell receptor (beta chain) was identified in a study of T-cell memory formation after mild COVID-19. Study context: TCR clusters were largely donor specific. Regarding the study as a whole: While clones contracting from day 15 to 85 were balanced between CD4 and CD8, later expanders leaned CD4+.

Constant-segment primers and 5'RACE yielded cDNA libraries for TCR alpha and TCR beta, each carrying sample barcodes and UMIs. TCRdb ran MiXCR on the 5' RACE reads and lists one entry per CDR3 protein. In the table there are about 120,000 distinct CDR3 sequences, about 15% of which are singletons. Concerning this clonotype itself: Its specificity is not known.

The sequence derives from an adult woman who had mild COVID-19 (a few samples of this study predate the infection). Cell type and time point are not known. Source material: PBMCs or a T cell subset sorted from them (not recorded which).

The CDR3 loop is CASSQSDRVGQPQHF. Written as DNA, the CDR3 is TGTGCCAGCTCCCAGTCAGACAGGGTTGGTCAGCCCCAGCATTTT. V and J are TRBV18 and TRBJ1-5; TRBD1 matches 7 bases. CDR3 length equals 15 residues. J gave up 6 bases and V 6 bases, and 11 bases lay outside the gene matches. In germline, CDR1 is KGHSH, CDR2 LQKENI. Full variable domain (missing parts from reference TRBV18 and TRBJ1-5): NAGVMQNPRHLVRRRGQEARLRCSPMKGHSHVYWYRQLPEEGLKFMVYLQKENIIDESGMPKERFSAEFPKEGPSILRIQQVVRGDSAAYFCASSQSDRVGQPQHFGDGTRLSIL.